These T cell receptor delta chains were read from a single sample in a study of γδ T cells in repeated Plasmodium falciparum infection. TCRdb made new clone calls on the multiplex PCR reads using CATT. This table holds approximately 93,000 delta-chain clones, approximately 1% found once. What was sequenced was gamma-delta T cells from blood. The receptors here all came from a pool of human donors (malaria-infected and uninfected, not separated). Both conserved end residues are part of each CDR3. A D gene is named only where the DNA matches it firmly. The size of a clone is reported for some rows only, either as once, few or many, or as a class for expanded clones.

TRDV1	many	14	TRDD3	TRDJ1	CALERTGGPDKLIF	TGTGCTCTTGAACGAACTGGGGGCCCTGATAAACTCATCTTT
TRDV2	many	21	TRDD3	TRDJ3	CACDTGILGDMGSWDTRQMFF	TGTGCCTGTGACACCGGAATACTGGGGGATATGGGCTCCTGGGACACCCGACAGATGTTTTTC
TRDV1	many	22	TRDD3	TRDJ1	CALGELRRYWGIRYPNTDKLIF	TGTGCTCTTGGGGAACTACGGCGATACTGGGGGATACGCTATCCTAACACCGATAAACTCATCTTT
TRDV1	many	19	NA	TRDJ1	CALGEPSPLFPPYTDKLIF	TGTGCTCTTGGGGAACCCAGTCCGTTATTTCCCCCGTACACCGATAAACTCATCTTT
TRDV1	medium-sized	18	TRDD3	TRDJ2	CALGELQLGDILTAQLFF	TGTGCTCTTGGGGAACTCCAGCTGGGGGATATCCTGACAGCACAACTCTTCTTT
TRDV2	medium-sized	15	TRDD3	TRDJ1	CACDTLGDQSDKLIF	TGTGCCTGTGACACCCTGGGGGATCAGTCCGATAAACTCATCTTT
TRDV2	many	22	TRDD3	TRDJ1	CACDTVETGGYHPRSGTDKLIF	TGTGCCTGTGACACCGTTGAAACTGGGGGATATCACCCCAGATCAGGCACCGATAAACTCATCTTT
TRDV1	many	20	TRDD3	TRDJ1	CALGETLRRITRRWGIKLIF	TGTGCTCTTGGGGAAACTCTTAGAAGGATCACTAGACGCTGGGGGATTAAACTCATCTTT
TRDV1	many	18	NA	TRDJ1	CALGGLLRPHRYTDKLIF	TGTGCTCTTGGGGGCCTTCTAAGGCCGCATAGGTACACCGATAAACTCATCTTT
TRDV1	many	20	TRDD3	TRDJ1	CALGELESLGDGGVIDKLIF	TGTGCTCTTGGGGAACTAGAAAGTCTGGGGGATGGTGGTGTTATCGATAAACTCATCTTT
TRDV1	few	25	TRDD3	TRDJ1	CALGAPTGREILGDTPILYTDKLIF	TGTGCTCTTGGGGCACCTACAGGGCGTGAGATACTGGGGGATACGCCAATCCTATACACCGATAAACTCATCTTT
TRDV1	many	13	NA	TRDJ1	CALGELSLDKLIF	TGTGCTCTTGGGGAACTATCCCTAGACAAACTCATCTTT
TRDV1	medium-sized	20	TRDD3	TRDJ1	CALGLEVGYWGLTYTDKLIF	TGTGCTCTTGGCCTTGAAGTCGGGTACTGGGGGTTAACCTACACCGATAAACTCATCTTT
TRDV2	many	15	NA	TRDJ1	CACDIAGINTDKLIF	TGTGCCTGTGACATCGCTGGAATAAACACCGATAAACTCATCTTT
TRDV2	medium-sized	17	NA	TRDJ1	CACDPVSSLGNTDKLIF	TGTGCCTGTGATCCCGTCTCTTCGCTGGGGAACACCGATAAACTCATCTTT
TRDV2	many	16	TRDD3	TRDJ1	CACDGLGDSMTDKLIF	TGTGCCTGTGACGGACTGGGGGATAGTATGACCGATAAACTCATCTTT
TRDV2	medium-sized	20	TRDD3	TRDJ1	CACDSGYWGIRGENTDKLIF	TGTGCCTGTGACTCCGGGTACTGGGGGATACGCGGGGAAAACACCGATAAACTCATCTTT
TRDV1	few	19	TRDD3	TRDJ1	CALGERTYWGYRRADKLIF	TGTGCTCTTGGGGAACGGACCTACTGGGGATACCGAAGGGCCGATAAACTCATCTTT
TRDV1	many	26	TRDD3	TRDJ1	CALGVISTSYRFLGDKGLAYTDKLIF	TGTGCTCTTGGGGTTATTTCCACCTCCTATCGTTTCCTGGGGGATAAAGGTCTCGCGTACACCGATAAACTCATCTTT
TRDV1	many	15	NA	TRDJ1	CALGELSTTGHKLIF	TGTGCTCTTGGGGAACTGTCGACCACTGGCCATAAACTCATCTTT
TRDV1	many	19	TRDD3	TRDJ1	CALGELYPRQLGEPSKLIF	TGTGCTCTTGGGGAACTTTACCCACGCCAACTGGGGGAACCATCTAAACTCATCTTT
TRDV1	many	25	TRDD2	TRDJ1	CALGEGRARTFLRKWGNVYTDKLIF	TGTGCTCTTGGGGAAGGCCGCGCGAGGACCTTCCTACGTAAGTGGGGGAACGTGTACACCGATAAACTCATCTTT
TRDV1	medium-sized	19	NA	TRDJ1	CALGEPPGVIPQYADKLIF	TGTGCTCTTGGGGAGCCGCCGGGGGTTATCCCCCAGTACGCCGATAAACTCATCTTT
TRDV2	medium-sized	18	NA	TRDJ1	CACDSLYSEGIYTDKLIF	TGTGCCTGTGACTCCTTGTATTCCGAAGGGATTTACACCGATAAACTCATCTTT
TRDV1	many	17	NA	TRDJ1	CALGESNSGILSDKLIF	TGTGCTCTTGGGGAATCAAACTCTGGGATCCTTTCCGATAAACTCATCTTT
TRDV2	medium-sized	14	NA	TRDJ1	CACDTVGILDKLIF	TGTGCCTGTGACACCGTGGGGATCCTCGATAAACTCATCTTT
TRDV1	many	17	NA	TRDJ1	CALGGGVLHLPGGKLIF	TGTGCTCTTGGGGGAGGGGTCCTACACCTCCCGGGGGGCAAACTCATCTTT
TRDV1	many	16	NA	TRDJ1	CALGERTRGWTDKLIF	TGTGCTCTTGGGGAACGGACACGTGGATGGACCGATAAACTCATCTTT
TRDV2	many	20	TRDD3	TRDJ3	CACDTVLGDKGSWDTRQMFF	TGTGCCTGTGACACTGTACTGGGGGATAAAGGCTCCTGGGACACCCGACAGATGTTTTTC
TRDV1	medium-sized	20	TRDD3	TRDJ1	CALGELTSWGICPYTDKLIF	TGTGCTCTTGGGGAACTAACCTCTTGGGGGATATGCCCCTACACCGATAAACTCATCTTT
TRDV1	many	17	NA	TRDJ1	CALGSNLFHVKTDKLIF	TGTGCTCTTGGGAGCAACCTTTTTCACGTAAAAACCGATAAACTCATCTTT
TRDV2	many	17	NA	TRDJ1	CACDYVSYGTSTDKLIF	TGTGCCTGTGACTACGTTTCGTACGGGACCTCAACCGATAAACTCATCTTT
TRDV1	NA	17	NA	TRDJ1	CALGEQSRYSFTDKLIF	TGTGCTCTTGGGGAACAAAGTCGGTACTCGTTCACCGATAAACTCATCTTT
TRDV1	many	31	TRDD3	TRDJ1	CALGDHFLPHIRVLPTGGYDSPVKYTDKLIF	TGTGCTCTTGGGGATCACTTCCTCCCACACATCCGAGTTCTTCCTACTGGGGGATATGATTCACCCGTTAAGTACACCGATAAACTCATCTTT
TRDV2	large	15	TRDD3	TRDJ1	CACVELGDREDKLIF	TGTGCCTGTGTCGAACTGGGGGATCGGGAGGATAAACTCATCTTT
TRDV1	many	23	TRDD2	TRDJ1	CALGDRPSFYVLVSLLYTDKLIF	TGTGCTCTTGGGGACCGGCCTTCCTTCTACGTACTAGTTTCCTTACTGTACACCGATAAACTCATCTTT
TRDV1	medium-sized	18	TRDD3	TRDJ1	CALGELPWGINRIDKLIF	TGTGCTCTTGGGGAACTTCCCTGGGGGATAAATAGGATCGATAAACTCATCTTT
TRDV1	many	22	NA	TRDJ1	CALGAPRSPDTRLVPYTDKLIF	TGTGCTCTTGGGGCCCCTAGGTCCCCTGATACCAGGTTGGTTCCTTACACCGATAAACTCATCTTT
TRDV1	NA	26	TRDD3	TRDJ1	CALGDQAVGFQSSSTGGYRPPNKLIF	TGTGCTCTTGGGGACCAAGCCGTAGGCTTCCAATCTTCCAGTACTGGGGGATACAGGCCGCCGAATAAACTCATCTTT
TRDV1	medium-sized	20	NA	TRDJ1	CALGEPATQVVMAYTDKLIF	TGTGCTCTTGGGGAACCCGCAACTCAGGTAGTGATGGCGTACACCGATAAACTCATCTTT
TRAV29/DV5	NA	29	TRDD3	TRDJ1	CAASSGSFPIPYWGISVLWNCKYTDKLIF	TGTGCAGCAAGCTCTGGCTCTTTTCCTATACCGTACTGGGGGATATCCGTATTGTGGAATTGTAAGTACACCGATAAACTCATCTTT
TRDV1	many	26	TRDD3	TRDJ1	CALGEFRRRAPGTGGHKETHTDKLIF	TGTGCTCTTGGGGAGTTCCGGCGTCGCGCTCCTGGTACTGGGGGACATAAGGAGACTCACACCGATAAACTCATCTTT